The text below deals with one TCR beta chain. Original methodology: Reference gene primer amplification gave nucleated cell count estimates. Profiled with immunoSEQ multiplex PCR; TCRdb holds only in-frame clones, not every one. V, J and clone size are taken as reported in that table, and D and trimming were inferred from the DNA itself. The repertoire includes about 90,000 clones, more than 75% of them detected once, and 7% sits in the top ten. This sample is drawn from a study of blood T cell repertoires in COVID-19. For the study at large: Both acute and convalescent COVID-19 samples were obtained from the United States, Italy and Spain. PBMCs, B-cell-depleted T cells, or T cells were the source of the cDNA or gDNA that made up the material.

The V and J ends lost 6 bases and 4 bases, in that order; junction bases with no gene match: 6. The length of the CDR3 is 15 residues. The germline CDR1 and CDR2 sequences are LNHDA and SQIVND (reference sequence). Material: peripheral blood. The rearrangement uses TRBV19 and TRBJ1-5; 10 nucleotides match TRBD1. The receptor comes from an older man with acute or convalescent COVID-19. This chain's CDR3 is CASRRDRGSNQPQHF. For the CDR3, the DNA is TGTGCCAGTAGGAGGGACAGGGGATCAAATCAGCCCCAGCATTTT.